The clone carrying this TCR beta chain was seen a few times. Its antigen is currently unknown. V shed 6 bases and J 0 bases; nucleotides not matched to a gene: 8. CDR1 DFQATT and CDR2 SNEGSKA come from the germline V gene (reference sequence). This CDR3 comprises 15 residues. Each CDR3 protein gets one entry after TCRdb re-called the RT-PCR reads with MiXCR. Among more than 400,000 distinct CDR3 sequences listed, 10% to 11% were seen once. The sample belongs to a study of response to subunit inactivated influenza vaccine. Overall study results and limits: There was a suggestion from the authors that each seasonal influenza vaccination recruits few new T cells.

This TCR came from a man aged 45 to 65 who received an inactivated influenza vaccine. The sequences come from PBMCs from blood, collected about 40 days after vaccination. The gene calls are TRBV20-1 and TRBJ2-4; 7 bases align to TRBD1. The CDR3 sequence: CSAFDREAAKNIQYF. The CDR3 coding sequence is TGCAGTGCCTTCGACAGGGAAGCAGCCAAAAACATTCAGTACTTC.